What follows are 25 T cell receptor beta chains derived from one specimen sequenced in a study of cytomegalovirus exposure and HLA in healthy donors (dated by TCRdb to between 2016 and 2019). The library was made by the immunoSEQ multiplex PCR assay. A mixture of 60 forward primers for TCR Vbeta segments and 13 reverse primers for TCR Jbeta segments was used in the multiplex PCR. Held by TCRdb, this immuneACCESS table contains in-frame sequences only and omits some clones. Under half of the omission traces to an unresolved V gene where checked; the cause of the rest is unknown. A total of 150,000 to 200,000 clones appear in this sample, around 82% of them only once. Jointly, the top ten make up approximately 0.26% of the sample. The sample was PBMCs. The receptors were sampled from a boy aged 5-17 years in good health and CMV-seronegative.

The J gene is TRBJ1-1, the V gene TRBV5-6; D is unclear. Germline V gives CDR1 SGHDT, CDR2 YYEEEE. With 3 bases removed from V and 1 base from J, the gap between germline ends came to 16 bases. The CDR3 has 16 residues. CDR3 DNA: TGTGCCAGCAGCTCGTCCCCCCGACATGGGAACACTGAAGCTTTCTTT. This encodes CASSSSPRHGNTEAFF.

This clone was observed a few times. V and J are TRBV6-6 and TRBJ1-6, with 8 bases aligning to TRBD1. This CDR3 is built from 14 residues. J gave up 10 bases and V 6 bases, and 8 bases lay outside the gene matches. Per the germline V gene, CDR1 is MNHNY and CDR2 is SVGAGI (reference sequence). CDR3: CASSSDREESPLHF. The DNA of the CDR3 is TGTGCCAGCAGCTCGGACAGGGAAGAGTCACCCCTCCACTTT.

The gene calls are TRBV6-5 and TRBJ1-1, with no clear D. The CDR3 is 12 amino acids. CDR1 is MNHEY, CDR2 SVGAGI, per germline. With 6 bases removed from V and 4 bases from J, the gap between germline ends came to 9 bases. The CDR3 sequence is CASSGVSTEAFF. The CDR3, as DNA: TGTGCCAGCAGCGGAGTTTCCACTGAAGCTTTCTTT.

This rearrangement joins TRBV10-2 to TRBJ2-4; 9 bases are a match to TRBD1. J gave up 6 bases and V 7 bases, and 4 bases lay outside the gene matches. This CDR3 region has 13 residues. Germline V gives CDR1 WSHSY, CDR2 SAAADI. The DNA for the CDR3 is TGCGCCAGCAAACGGACAGGGGTAAACATTCAGTACTTC. This codes for CASKRTGVNIQYF.

The CDR3 here is CASSQEDGLRLATTKNIQYF. For the CDR3, the DNA is TGCGCCAGCAGCCAAGAAGACGGTCTGCGGCTAGCGACGACCAAAAACATTCAGTACTTC. The chain employs TRBV4-1 and TRBJ2-4; weak D call: TRBD2 (6 bases). This CDR3 is 20 amino acids long. The V gene's germline CDR1 is MGHRA and CDR2 YSYEKL. The V end was cut by 0 bases, the J end by 2 bases, with 23 bases between.

J is TRBJ2-1 and V is TRBV7-2, with 10 bases matching TRBD2. The germline CDR1 and CDR2 sequences are SGHTA and FQGNSA. V shed 1 base, J shed 13 bases, and the junction held 4 bases outside the gene matches. This CDR3 spans 13 amino acids. In nucleotides, the CDR3 is TGTGCCAGCAGCTTAGAACTAGCGGGGATACAGTTCTTC. It yields the protein CASSLELAGIQFF. The variable domain in full, completed from reference TRBV7-2 and TRBJ2-1, reads GAGVSQSPSNKVTEKGKDVELRCDPISGHTALYWYRQSLGQGLEFLIYFQGNSAPDKSGLPSDRFSAERTGGSVSTLTIQRTQQEDSAVYLCASSLELAGIQFFGPGTRLTVL.

This rearrangement joins TRBV9 to TRBJ1-6; 7 positions agree with TRBD1. Trimming cost V 3 bases and J 6 bases; bases outside gene matches: 3. This CDR3 has 14 residues. Germline-derived CDR1 and CDR2 are SGDLS and YYNGEE. The CDR3 is CASSGGQVNSPLHF. CDR3 sequence (DNA): TGTGCCAGCAGCGGTGGACAGGTTAATTCACCCCTCCACTTT. Filled out from reference TRBV9 and TRBJ1-6, the complete variable domain reads DSGVTQTPKHLITATGQRVTLRCSPRSGDLSVYWYQQSLDQGLQFLIQYYNGEERAKGNILERFSAQQFPDLHSELNLSSLELGDSALYFCASSGGQVNSPLHFGNGTRLTVT.

The V gene is TRBV30, the J gene TRBJ2-3; perhaps TRBD2 as D (6 bases). Trimming stripped 3 bases from V and 3 bases from J, with 10 bases between. Germline V gene sequence: CDR1 GTSNPN, CDR2 SVGIG (reference sequence). The CDR3 is 13 residues long. CDR3 residues: CAWSHGSTDTQYF. The CDR3 region has the DNA TGTGCCTGGAGCCACGGGAGTACAGATACGCAGTATTTT.

The rearrangement uses TRBV30 and TRBJ1-2; TRBD1 matches 8 bases. Germline-derived CDR1 and CDR2 are GTSNPN and SVGIG (reference sequence). J lost 6 bases, V lost 1 base, and 1 base had no gene match. The CDR3 totals 12 residues. Here the CDR3 reads CAWSAGGHGYTF. CDR3 nucleotide sequence: TGTGCCTGGAGTGCAGGGGGCCATGGCTACACCTTC.

The V and J genes are TRBV5-4 and TRBJ2-1; 13 bases align to TRBD2. The CDR3 length is 19 residues. V was pared by 3 bases and J by 0 bases, with 9 bases of the junction left unmatched. The germline V gene has CDR1 SGHNT and CDR2 YYREEE (reference sequence). The CDR3 spells CASSYPGLAGSSSYNEQFF. DNA for the CDR3: TGTGCCAGCAGCTACCCGGGACTAGCGGGATCAAGCTCCTACAATGAGCAGTTCTTC.

The chain carries TRBV7-9 and TRBJ1-2; perhaps TRBD1 as D (5 bases). With 5 bases removed from V and 2 bases from J, the gap between germline ends came to 15 bases. This CDR3 contains 15 residues. The germline CDR1 and CDR2 sequences are SEHNR and FQNEAQ (reference sequence). The chain's CDR3 is CASSQYNGANYGYTF. The CDR3 DNA reads as TGTGCCAGCAGCCAATATAATGGGGCGAACTATGGCTACACCTTC.

The CDR3 DNA reads as TGTGCCTGGAGTCTGGGGGGAATGGTAAACATTCAGTACTTC. It is translated as CAWSLGGMVNIQYF. The chain employs TRBV30 and TRBJ2-4; a possible D gene is TRBD2 (6 bases). The CDR3 sequence is 14 residues long. Germline V gene data show CDR1 as GTSNPN and CDR2 as SVGIG (reference sequence). Trimming pared 2 bases from V and 6 bases from J, leaving 14 bases between.

About this clone itself: This sample also contains other DNA sequences that code for the same CDR3. V gene TRBV6-1 combines with J gene TRBJ2-7, with 7 bases fitting TRBD2. Germline assignment: CDR1 MNHNS and CDR2 SASEGT. The CDR3 runs to 14 residues. J lost 2 bases, V lost 1 base, and 2 bases had no gene match. CDR3 nucleotides: TGTGCCAGCAGTGAAGGGGCGGGAGCCTACGAGCAGTACTTC. Encoded protein: CASSEGAGAYEQYF.

The gene calls are TRBV12-5 and TRBJ1-2; TRBD1 is a possible D gene (5 bases). V lost 8 bases, J lost 8 bases, and 12 bases lay in between. This CDR3 comprises 11 residues. CDR1 and CDR2 (germline): LGHNT, FRNRAP. CDR3 in amino acids: CASLSGDGYTF. The DNA of the CDR3 is TGTGCTAGTTTGTCGGGGGACGGCTACACCTTC.

The chain recombines TRBV7-2 with TRBJ2-1; TRBD2 agrees at 7 bases. This CDR3 is 16 amino acids long. CDR1 and CDR2 (germline): SGHTA, FQGNSA. V trimming: 5 bases; J trimming: 6 bases; junction bases outside the gene matches: 13. The CDR3 is CASSLESAGAPNEQFF. As DNA, the CDR3 is TGTGCCAGCAGCCTCGAAAGTGCGGGAGCCCCCAATGAGCAGTTCTTC.

The V call is TRBV15, the J call TRBJ1-6; 7 nucleotides line up with TRBD1. The CDR3 is made up of 16 amino acids. Trimming took 1 base from V and 10 from J; bases not matched to a gene: 10. Germline CDR1 reads LNHNV; CDR2 reads YYDKDF (reference sequence). The CDR3 region is CATSRGWGTEGSPLHF. Written as DNA, the CDR3 is TGTGCCACCAGCAGAGGATGGGGGACAGAGGGGTCACCCCTCCACTTT.

This clone was detected a few times. The rearrangement links TRBV9 to TRBJ1-3; no clear D gene. This CDR3 has 13 residues. With 3 bases removed from V and 9 bases from J, the gap between germline ends came to 13 bases. CDR1 SGDLS and CDR2 YYNGEE come from the germline V gene. The CDR3 spells CASSGLPEGTIYF. CDR3 in DNA: TGTGCCAGCAGCGGTCTTCCCGAGGGCACCATATATTTT.

This clone was observed a single time. J is TRBJ2-1 and V is TRBV5-4; maybe TRBD2 (6 bases). The CDR3 contains 10 residues. The V gene's germline CDR1 is SGHNT and CDR2 YYREEE (reference sequence). V gave up 6 bases and J gave up 15 bases, with 13 bases separating them. In DNA, the CDR3 is TGTGCCAGCACCCTCGGGGGTGGGTTCTTC. Its protein is CASTLGGGFF.

The chain has TRBV6-5 and TRBJ2-7; 10 bases are a match to TRBD1. The CDR3 consists of 15 residues. The trim removed 1 base at V and 4 bases at J, leaving 4 bases unmatched. Germline V CDR1 and CDR2: MNHEY, SVGAGI. Here the CDR3 DNA reads TGTGCCAGCAGTTACTTTGGGACAGGGGAATACGAGCAGTACTTC. It codes for CASSYFGTGEYEQYF.

This chain uses TRBV11-2 with TRBJ1-2, with 12 bases that match TRBD1. V lost 5 bases and J lost 6; bases outside the gene matches: 10. The CDR3 consists of 16 residues. CDR1 is SGHAT and CDR2 is FQNNGV in the germline V gene. The CDR3 nucleotides are TGTGCCAGCAGCCTGAATCGGGACAGGGGGCGTAATGGCTACACCTTC. It specifies CASSLNRDRGRNGYTF.

The gene calls are TRBV29-1 and TRBJ1-2, with D possibly being TRBD1 (5 bases). CDR3 length equals 11 residues. V lost 7 bases to trimming and J lost 8 bases, with 14 bases between them. Germline CDR1 reads SQVTM; CDR2 reads ANQGSEA. The CDR3 spells CSAYGGAGYTF. CDR3 DNA: TGCAGCGCCTACGGGGGTGCGGGCTACACCTTC. The whole variable domain, filled in from reference TRBV29-1 and TRBJ1-2, reads SAVISQKPSRDICQRGTSLTIQCQVDSQVTMMFWYRQQPGQSLTLIATANQGSEATYESGFVIDKFPISRPNLTFSTLTVSNMSPEDSSIYLCSAYGGAGYTFGSGTRLTVV.

The chain recombines TRBV15 with TRBJ2-3, with TRBD1 identical over 10 bases. The CDR3 sequence is 15 residues long. Germline assignment: CDR1 LNHNV and CDR2 YYDKDF (reference sequence). V trimming: 5 bases; J trimming: 5 bases; junction bases outside the gene matches: 7. CDR3 region: CATSERTGGEDTQYF. The CDR3 bases are TGTGCCACCAGCGAGAGGACAGGGGGTGAAGATACGCAGTATTTT.

The CDR3 sequence: CASRSIANTEAFF. DNA of the CDR3: TGCGCCAGCAGGTCTATCGCGAACACTGAAGCTTTCTTT. The chain links TRBV10-2 to TRBJ1-1; the D is unclear. CDR1 WSHSY and CDR2 SAAADI come from the germline V gene. V was shortened by 6 bases and J by 1 base, with 9 bases between the two germline ends. CDR3 length equals 13 residues.

V usage is TRBV7-3 and J usage is TRBJ2-3; 7 bases are a match to TRBD2. Germline V gene data show CDR1 as SGHTA and CDR2 as FQGTGA. CDR3 length: 16 amino acids. Trimming took 5 bases from V and 3 from J; bases not matched to a gene: 11. In DNA, the CDR3 is TGTGCCAGCAGCCACGCTTTGGCGGGAGCGACAGATACGCAGTATTTT. Amino acid sequence: CASSHALAGATDTQYF. Full variable domain (remainder filled in from reference TRBV7-3 and TRBJ2-3): GAGVSQTPSNKVTEKGKYVELRCDPISGHTALYWYRQSLGQGPEFLIYFQGTGAADDSGLPNDRFFAVRPEGSVSTLKIQRTERGDSAVYLCASSHALAGATDTQYFGPGTRLTVL.

The chain couples TRBV6-4 to TRBJ2-1; 8 nucleotides line up with TRBD2. This CDR3 is 16 amino acids long. Looked up from germline, CDR1 is MRHNA and CDR2 is SNTAGT. The junction had 7 bases not matched to a gene; V was cut back by 0 bases and J by 6 bases. DNA for the CDR3: TGTGCCAGCAGTGACTCAGTGGCGGGGGGAAGCAATGAGCAGTTCTTC. This gives the protein CASSDSVAGGSNEQFF.